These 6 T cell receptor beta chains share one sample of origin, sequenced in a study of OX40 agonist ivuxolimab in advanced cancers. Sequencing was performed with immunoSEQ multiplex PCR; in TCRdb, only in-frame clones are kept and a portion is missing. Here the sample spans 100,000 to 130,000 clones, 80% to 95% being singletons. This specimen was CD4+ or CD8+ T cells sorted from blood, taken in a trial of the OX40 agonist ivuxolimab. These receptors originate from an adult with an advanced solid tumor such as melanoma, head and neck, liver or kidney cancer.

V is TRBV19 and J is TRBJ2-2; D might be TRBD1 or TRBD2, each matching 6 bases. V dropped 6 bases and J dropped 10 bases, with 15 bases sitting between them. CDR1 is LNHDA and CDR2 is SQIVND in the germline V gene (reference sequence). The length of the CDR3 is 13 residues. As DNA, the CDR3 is TGTGCCAGTAGGGTCGGGGGCCGGCTGGAGCTGTTTTTT. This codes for CASRVGGRLELFF. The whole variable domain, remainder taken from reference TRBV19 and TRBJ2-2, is DGGITQSPKYLFRKEGQNVTLSCEQNLNHDAMYWYRQDPGQGLRLIYYSQIVNDFQKGDIAEGYSVSREKKESFPLTVTSAQKNPTAFYLCASRVGGRLELFFGEGSRLTVL.

The CDR3 coding sequence is TGTGCCAGCAGTTATAGGCGGGGGGGACGGACCGGGGAGCTGTTTTTT. Residues: CASSYRRGGRTGELFF. This chain uses TRBV6-5 with TRBJ2-2, with 9 bases fitting TRBD2. With V trimmed by 3 bases and J by 5 bases, 7 bases remained unmatched. The CDR3 is 16 amino acids. Germline values: CDR1 MNHEY, CDR2 SVGAGI.

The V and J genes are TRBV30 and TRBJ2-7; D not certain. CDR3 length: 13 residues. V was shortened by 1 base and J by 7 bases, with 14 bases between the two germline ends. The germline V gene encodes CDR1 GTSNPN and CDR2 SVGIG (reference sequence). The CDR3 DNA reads TGTGCCTGGAGTGGGGTAGCCATCGGAGAGCAGTACTTC. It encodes CAWSGVAIGEQYF.

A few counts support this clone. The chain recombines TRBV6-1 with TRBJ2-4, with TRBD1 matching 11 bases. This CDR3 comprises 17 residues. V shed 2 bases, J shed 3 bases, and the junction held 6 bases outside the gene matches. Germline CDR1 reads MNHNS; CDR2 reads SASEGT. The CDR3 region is CASSESGQGGHKNIQYF. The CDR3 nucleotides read TGTGCCAGCAGTGAATCGGGACAGGGGGGCCACAAAAACATTCAGTACTTC.

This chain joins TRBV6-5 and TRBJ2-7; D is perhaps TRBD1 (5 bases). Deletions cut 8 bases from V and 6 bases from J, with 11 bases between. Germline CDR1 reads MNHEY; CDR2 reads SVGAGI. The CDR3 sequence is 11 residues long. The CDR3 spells CASAQGTEQYF. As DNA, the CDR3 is TGTGCCAGCGCTCAGGGCACCGAGCAGTACTTC.

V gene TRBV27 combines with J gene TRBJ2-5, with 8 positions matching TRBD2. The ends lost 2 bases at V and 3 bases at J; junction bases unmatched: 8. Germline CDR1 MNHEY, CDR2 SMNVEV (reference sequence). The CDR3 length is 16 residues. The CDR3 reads CASSLVPGGGKETQYF. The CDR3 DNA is TGTGCCAGCAGTTTAGTTCCGGGAGGGGGGAAAGAGACCCAGTACTTC.